This TCR beta chain was identified in a study of blood T cell repertoires in COVID-19. Study in general: Acute-phase and convalescent COVID-19 samples originated in the United States, Italy and Spain. PBMCs, B-cell-depleted T cells, or T cells were the source of the cDNA or gDNA that made up the material.

CDR3 length: 15 amino acids. The V gene's germline CDR1 is SGHTA and CDR2 FQGNSA. V lost 5 bases and J lost 10; bases outside the gene matches: 7. Authors' processing steps: Reference gene primers were amplified, and this amplification served to estimate nucleated cell counts. TCRdb's copy holds only in-frame clones and misses some; the assay was immunoSEQ multiplex PCR. The D gene and trimming were derived from the DNA, and the V and J assignments and clone size from that table. This sample yields around 20,000 clones, of which around nine tenths are seen a single time; over 8.5% belongs to the top ten.

J is TRBJ2-1 and V is TRBV7-2; TRBD2 matches at 14 bases. The sequenced material came from peripheral blood. This receptor was obtained from a human donor in a cohort sampled during active COVID-19. In DNA, the CDR3 is TGTGCCAGCAGCCTGACTAGCGGGAGGGTCGGGGAGCAGTTCTTC. Translating it yields CASSLTSGRVGEQFF.